Shown below are 29 T cell receptor beta chains from a single sample sequenced in a study of cytomegalovirus exposure and HLA in healthy donors. PCR involved 60 Vbeta and 13 Jbeta primers. The method was immunoSEQ multiplex PCR; TCRdb's version includes in-frame clones alone and lacks a portion of them. Of under 150,000 clones in the sample, about 80% were seen once. Sequences were obtained from PBMCs. Receptors originate from a man younger than 35 in good health and CMV-seronegative.

This chain uses TRBV2 with TRBJ2-6, with TRBD1 matching 8 bases. V trimming: 4 bases; J trimming: 4 bases; junction bases outside the gene matches: 12. CDR1 and CDR2 from the germline V gene are SNHLY and FYNNEI. CDR3 length: 18 amino acids. The CDR3 sequence: CASSGQGPRSPGANVLTF. CDR3 bases: TGTGCCAGCAGTGGACAGGGGCCCCGGTCTCCCGGGGCCAACGTCCTGACTTTC.

The rearrangement uses TRBV2 and TRBJ2-5; 8 positions match TRBD2. This CDR3 spans 13 amino acids. CDR1 is SNHLY and CDR2 is FYNNEI in the germline V gene. The trim removed 9 bases at V and 3 bases at J, leaving 6 bases unmatched. CDR3 region: CARVRGGEETQYF. CDR3 DNA sequence: TGTGCCAGGGTACGGGGGGGAGAAGAGACCCAGTACTTC.

This chain uses TRBV2 with TRBJ1-1; the D gene is possibly TRBD1 (5 bases). The germline gives CDR1 SNHLY, CDR2 FYNNEI. The CDR3 sequence is 13 residues long. Trimming left V 6 bases short and J 5 bases short, with 13 bases between. The CDR3, as DNA: TGTGCCAGCAGGCCCGGGGAGGGGACTGAAGCTTTCTTT. This translates into CASRPGEGTEAFF.

The J gene is TRBJ1-1, the V gene TRBV7-9; D gene unclear. V lost 2 bases and J 6 bases, leaving 16 bases between the germline ends. Germline CDR1 SEHNR, CDR2 FQNEAQ (reference sequence). CDR3 length: 15 residues. The CDR3, as DNA: TGTGCCAGCAGCTTACCCAGAGGAAGTAGCTCTGAAGCTTTCTTT. Protein product: CASSLPRGSSSEAFF.

The CDR3 nucleotides read TGCGCCAGCAGCTGGACAGGGACGGATCAGCCCCAGCATTTT. Protein sequence: CASSWTGTDQPQHF. The V gene is TRBV5-1, the J gene TRBJ1-5, with 8 bases lining up with TRBD1. Germline CDR1 reads SGHRS; CDR2 reads YFSETQ. CDR3 size: 14 residues. The V and J ends lost 3 bases and 5 bases, in that order; junction bases with no gene match: 4.

A remark on this clone: One end of the junction is discordant with germline, which a read error may explain. The V call is TRBV7-7, the J call TRBJ2-2; 9 bases are shared with TRBD1. CDR3 size: 16 residues. CDR1 and CDR2 (germline): SSHAT, FNYEAQ (reference sequence). CDR3 nucleotides: TGTGCCAGCAGCCCCGGGACAGGGATTAACACCCGGGAGCTGTTTTTT. Protein product: CASSPGTGINTRELFF.

V is TRBV19 and J is TRBJ2-1; 10 bases match TRBD2. The CDR3 spans 14 residues. Germline CDR1 is LNHDA and CDR2 is SQIVND (reference sequence). The J segment lost 9 bases and the V segment lost 6 bases, leaving 8 bases of the junction unmatched. The CDR3, as DNA: TGTGCCAGTAGCAGCGGGGGGGCCGAGATTGAGCAGTTCTTC. Translation: CASSSGGAEIEQFF. The complete variable domain, with remaining parts taken from reference TRBV19 and TRBJ2-1, reads DGGITQSPKYLFRKEGQNVTLSCEQNLNHDAMYWYRQDPGQGLRLIYYSQIVNDFQKGDIAEGYSVSREKKESFPLTVTSAQKNPTAFYLCASSSGGAEIEQFFGPGTRLTVL.

This clone appeared a few times. V gene TRBV15 combines with J gene TRBJ2-2; D perhaps matches TRBD2 (5 bases). Germline loops: CDR1 LNHNV, CDR2 YYDKDF (reference sequence). The V end lost 0 bases, the J end lost 6 bases, and 8 bases lay between the germline ends. The CDR3 is 14 residues long. Here the CDR3 reads CATSRDRGPGELFF. As DNA, the CDR3 is TGTGCCACCAGCAGAGATAGAGGGCCCGGGGAGCTGTTTTTT.

The chain employs TRBV7-7 and TRBJ2-3; 10 nucleotides match TRBD2. Germline assignment: CDR1 SSHAT and CDR2 FNYEAQ (reference sequence). V was pared by 3 bases and J by 6 bases, with 3 bases of the junction left unmatched. This CDR3 spans 14 amino acids. The CDR3 is CASSFSGGTDTQYF. The CDR3 DNA is TGTGCCAGCAGCTTTAGCGGGGGGACGGATACGCAGTATTTT.

The rearrangement joins TRBV6-5 to TRBJ2-5; perhaps TRBD2 as D (5 bases). From germline, CDR1 is MNHEY and CDR2 SVGAGI. There are 15 residues in the CDR3. V was shortened by 1 base and J by 1 base, with 10 bases between the two germline ends. CDR3 DNA sequence: TGTGCCAGCAGTTACTGGGCTAGCTCCCAAGAGACCCAGTACTTC. Amino acids: CASSYWASSQETQYF.

The chain carries TRBV27 and TRBJ1-4; D remains ambiguous. This CDR3 spans 15 amino acids. The germline CDR1 and CDR2 sequences are MNHEY and SMNVEV (reference sequence). Trimming stripped 5 bases from V and 8 bases from J, with 18 bases between. CDR3 DNA sequence: TGTGCCAGCAGTCCTCACCGGGCAGGAGGGGAAAAACTGTTTTTT. It translates to CASSPHRAGGEKLFF.

The CDR3 DNA reads TGTGCCAGCAGCCCCGAGTGGAACACTGAAGCTTTCTTT. It encodes CASSPEWNTEAFF. V gene TRBV11-1 combines with J gene TRBJ1-1; D is uncertain. The CDR3 is 13 amino acids. Germline V CDR1 and CDR2: SGHAT, FQDESV (reference sequence). V was trimmed by 5 bases and J by 1 base, leaving 8 bases between them.

The gene calls are TRBV19 and TRBJ2-1; TRBD1 matches 7 bases. V lost 3 bases to trimming and J lost 4 bases; unmatched junction nucleotides: 3. In germline, CDR1 is LNHDA, CDR2 SQIVND (reference sequence). This CDR3 has 14 amino acids. The CDR3 region has the DNA TGTGCCAGTAGTATCAACAGGGGTTACAATGAGCAGTTCTTC. As protein: CASSINRGYNEQFF. The variable domain in full, with the rest retrieved from reference TRBV19 and TRBJ2-1, is DGGITQSPKYLFRKEGQNVTLSCEQNLNHDAMYWYRQDPGQGLRLIYYSQIVNDFQKGDIAEGYSVSREKKESFPLTVTSAQKNPTAFYLCASSINRGYNEQFFGPGTRLTVL.

The gene calls are TRBV19 and TRBJ2-1, with 7 bases that match TRBD1. The CDR3 has 18 residues. V gave up 3 bases and J gave up 2 bases; unmatched junction bases: 13. CDR1 LNHDA and CDR2 SQIVND come from the germline V gene (reference sequence). The CDR3 coding sequence is TGTGCCAGTAGTATCCGCCTGCGACAGGGTGGTACCTACAATGAGCAGTTCTTC. This codes for CASSIRLRQGGTYNEQFF. Full variable domain (rest looked up from reference TRBV19 and TRBJ2-1): DGGITQSPKYLFRKEGQNVTLSCEQNLNHDAMYWYRQDPGQGLRLIYYSQIVNDFQKGDIAEGYSVSREKKESFPLTVTSAQKNPTAFYLCASSIRLRQGGTYNEQFFGPGTRLTVL.

The chain uses TRBV2 and TRBJ1-1; no definite D call. The CDR3 has 13 residues. The germline V gene has CDR1 SNHLY and CDR2 FYNNEI. V was clipped by 6 bases and J by 6 bases, with 14 bases between them. CDR3 nucleotides: TGTGCCAGCAGCGCCCCGCTAGGAGCTGAAGCTTTCTTT. This sequence encodes CASSAPLGAEAFF.

This chain connects TRBV6-5 to TRBJ1-2, with a possible D match to TRBD1 (6 bases). The CDR3 runs to 15 residues. Germline V lookup: CDR1 MNHEY, CDR2 SVGAGI. Trimming removed 2 bases at V and 5 bases at J, with 15 bases between. The CDR3 DNA follows: TGTGCCAGCAGTTACAGGAGGACAGACTTGTATGGCTACACCTTC. As protein: CASSYRRTDLYGYTF.

V is TRBV7-2 and J is TRBJ2-1; weak D call: TRBD2 (5 bases). Germline V gene sequence: CDR1 SGHTA, CDR2 FQGNSA. V lost 3 bases and J 0 bases, leaving 12 bases between the germline ends. The CDR3 totals 16 residues. In DNA, the CDR3 is TGTGCCAGCAGCTTCGAGCGGCTCAGCTCCTACAATGAGCAGTTCTTC. It translates to CASSFERLSSYNEQFF.

This clone was detected once. The V and J genes are TRBV27 and TRBJ2-3; D gene ambiguous. V gave up 0 bases and J gave up 2 bases, with 12 bases separating them. CDR1 and CDR2 from the germline V gene are MNHEY and SMNVEV (reference sequence). The CDR3 spans 16 residues. The CDR3 protein is CASSLSPGVATDTQYF. Written as DNA, the CDR3 is TGTGCCAGCAGTTTATCGCCCGGAGTAGCCACAGATACGCAGTATTTT.

This chain links TRBV5-1 with TRBJ2-1; D gene uncertain. V lost 4 bases and J lost 9, with 11 bases in between. The CDR3 covers 12 residues. In germline, CDR1 is SGHRS, CDR2 YFSETQ. CDR3 residues: CASSPARGEQFF. The DNA of the CDR3 is TGCGCCAGCAGCCCGGCGCGAGGTGAGCAGTTCTTC.

The gene calls are TRBV6-1 and TRBJ1-1; D gene uncertain. Germline V gene lookup returns CDR1 MNHNS and CDR2 SASEGT. The CDR3 runs 15 residues. Trimming removed 4 bases at V and 3 bases at J, with 15 bases between. Here the CDR3 reads CASSAAGAGDTEAFF. The CDR3 bases are TGTGCCAGCAGTGCAGCAGGAGCCGGGGACACTGAAGCTTTCTTT.

CDR3 DNA: TGTGCCAGCAGCCTAGGGACAGGGGTACACGAGCAGTACTTC. Its translation: CASSLGTGVHEQYF. This rearrangement joins TRBV5-8 to TRBJ2-7; 10 bases map to TRBD1. V trimming: 4 bases; J trimming: 5 bases; junction bases outside the gene matches: 6. The CDR3 length is 14 residues. Germline V gene sequence: CDR1 SGHTS, CDR2 YDEGEE.

The chain uses TRBV6-6 and TRBJ1-5; D is unresolved. V dropped 4 bases and J dropped 7 bases, with 8 bases sitting between them. Looked up from germline, CDR1 is MNHNY and CDR2 is SVGAGI (reference sequence). This CDR3 has 12 amino acids. The CDR3 is CASSWENQPQHF. In DNA, the CDR3 is TGTGCCAGCAGTTGGGAGAACCAGCCCCAGCATTTT.

The chain has TRBV7-9 and TRBJ2-1; tentatively, D is TRBD2 (7 bases). The CDR3 runs 16 residues. V shed 1 base and J shed 6 bases, with 16 bases lying between them. The germline CDR1 and CDR2 sequences are SEHNR and FQNEAQ (reference sequence). The CDR3 DNA sequence: TGTGCCAGCAGCTTAGTGGGGGGGACAACGGGCAATGAGCAGTTCTTC. It is translated as CASSLVGGTTGNEQFF.

This rearrangement joins TRBV5-4 to TRBJ1-2; no definite D call. The V and J ends lost 5 bases and 7 bases respectively, with 18 bases between them. This CDR3 is built from 14 residues. The germline V gene has CDR1 SGHNT and CDR2 YYREEE (reference sequence). The CDR3: CASRFTSAAGGYTF. The CDR3 DNA sequence: TGTGCCAGCAGATTTACATCGGCCGCGGGTGGCTACACCTTC.

The rearrangement links TRBV9 to TRBJ1-2; D call uncertain. Looked up from germline, CDR1 is SGDLS and CDR2 is YYNGEE. Trimming stripped 0 bases from V and 6 bases from J, with 18 bases between. The CDR3 totals 16 residues. The CDR3 bases are TGTGCCAGCAGCGTAGCGTCATGGGGAGGGAAGGATGGCTACACCTTC. Its protein is CASSVASWGGKDGYTF.

The chain has TRBV15 and TRBJ1-3; no clear D gene. The CDR3 runs to 14 residues. CDR1 and CDR2 from the germline V gene are LNHNV and YYDKDF (reference sequence). V lost 3 bases and J 4 bases, leaving 10 bases between the germline ends. The CDR3 protein is CATSRSREGNTIYF. CDR3 nucleotide sequence: TGTGCCACCAGCAGGTCCCGGGAAGGAAACACCATATATTTT.

This clone was counted only a few times. This chain connects TRBV2 to TRBJ1-2; possible D gene TRBD1, 5 bases. The CDR3 covers 14 residues. Germline V gene sequence: CDR1 SNHLY, CDR2 FYNNEI. Trimming removed 0 bases from V and 3 bases from J, with 8 bases in between. The CDR3 loop is CASSEAWGDYGYTF. The CDR3 DNA sequence: TGTGCCAGCAGTGAAGCCTGGGGGGACTATGGCTACACCTTC.

The chain recombines TRBV5-6 with TRBJ1-6, with no clear D. The germline V and J ends were trimmed by 4 bases and 9 bases, with 11 bases remaining between them. Germline lookup yields CDR1 SGHDT and CDR2 YYEEEE. CDR3 length equals 13 residues. CDR3 DNA: TGTGCCAGCAGCCCCCCGGGAACTTCACCCCTCCACTTT. Translated: CASSPPGTSPLHF.

This clone is a singleton in its sample. The V and J genes are TRBV7-3 and TRBJ2-3; 9 positions agree with TRBD2. This CDR3 has 14 residues. CDR1 SGHTA and CDR2 FQGTGA come from the germline V gene. J gave up 1 base and V 7 bases, and 3 bases lay outside the gene matches. The CDR3 loop is CASTERGGTDTQYF. The CDR3 DNA follows: TGTGCCAGCACCGAGCGGGGGGGCACAGATACGCAGTATTTT.